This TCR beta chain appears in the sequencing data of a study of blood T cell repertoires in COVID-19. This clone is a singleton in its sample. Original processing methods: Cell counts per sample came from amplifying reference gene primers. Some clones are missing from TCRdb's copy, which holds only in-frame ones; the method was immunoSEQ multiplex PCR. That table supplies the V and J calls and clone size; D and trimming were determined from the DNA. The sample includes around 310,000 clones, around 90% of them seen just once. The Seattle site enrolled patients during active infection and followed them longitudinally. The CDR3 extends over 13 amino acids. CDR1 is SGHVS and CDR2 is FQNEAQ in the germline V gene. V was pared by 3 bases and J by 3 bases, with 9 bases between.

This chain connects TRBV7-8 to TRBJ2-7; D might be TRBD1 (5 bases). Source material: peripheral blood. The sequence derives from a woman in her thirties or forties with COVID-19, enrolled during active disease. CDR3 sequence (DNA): TGTGCCAGCAGCTTTGGACAAGACTACGAGCAGTACTTC. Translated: CASSFGQDYEQYF.